The 11 T cell receptor beta chains below were found in one sample sequenced in a study of control samples from healthy donors and cancer patients. Method: immunoSEQ multiplex PCR; TCRdb's copy keeps in-frame clones and lacks some. This table holds fewer than 100,000 clones, roughly four fifths found once. Specimen: blood. These receptors originate from a man in his fifties or sixties in good health.

V usage is TRBV24-1 and J usage is TRBJ1-4, with a weak D call TRBD1 (5 bases). The CDR3 has 12 residues. Trimming left V 3 bases short and J 10 bases short, with 8 bases between. Germline-derived CDR1 and CDR2 are KGHDR and SFDVKD. CDR3 nucleotide sequence: TGTGCCACCAGTGATCTGGGGGGAAAACTGTTTTTT. Residues: CATSDLGGKLFF.

V usage is TRBV19 and J usage is TRBJ2-5; 8 nucleotides line up with TRBD2. There are 15 residues in the CDR3. Unmatched junction bases numbered 6, after V lost 1 base and J lost 5 bases. Germline CDR1 is LNHDA and CDR2 is SQIVND (reference sequence). DNA of the CDR3: TGTGCCAGTAGTATAGCTCGGGAGGGATGGGAGACCCAGTACTTC. Residues: CASSIAREGWETQYF.

V and J are TRBV7-2 and TRBJ2-3; D is ambiguous. The CDR3 is 15 amino acids. Per germline, CDR1 SGHTA and CDR2 FQGNSA. Trimming stripped 1 base from V and 1 base from J, with 9 bases between. The CDR3 here is CASSLGALRTDTQYF. CDR3 nucleotide sequence: TGTGCCAGCAGCTTAGGGGCACTTCGCACAGATACGCAGTATTTT.

The V gene is TRBV27, the J gene TRBJ2-5; D is possibly TRBD2 (6 bases). CDR1 is MNHEY and CDR2 is SMNVEV in the germline V gene (reference sequence). The CDR3 has 12 amino acids. V gave up 6 bases and J gave up 2 bases, with 7 bases separating them. The DNA of the CDR3 is TGTGCCAGCAGGGGGAGGCAAGAGACCCAGTACTTC. It yields the protein CASRGRQETQYF.

This clone showed up just once. This rearrangement joins TRBV28 to TRBJ2-5, with D perhaps given as TRBD1 or TRBD2 (6 bases each). The V end lost 6 bases, the J end lost 5 bases, and 13 bases lay between the germline ends. The CDR3 sequence is 13 residues long. Germline V gives CDR1 MDHEN, CDR2 SYDVKM. CDR3 in DNA: TGTGCCAGCAGGAAGGGGGGTTGGGAGACCCAGTACTTC. Its translation is CASRKGGWETQYF.

This clone was counted only a few times. J is TRBJ2-7 and V is TRBV6-1; D tentatively reads TRBD1 or TRBD2 (5 bases each). Germline CDR1 is MNHNS and CDR2 is SASEGT. The V end was cut by 3 bases, the J end by 2 bases, with 11 bases between. This CDR3 is 14 amino acids long. CDR3 in amino acids: CASSEGVRAYEQYF. CDR3 nucleotide sequence: TGTGCCAGCAGTGAGGGAGTCAGGGCCTACGAGCAGTACTTC.

The rearrangement uses TRBV6-6 and TRBJ2-3; D unresolved. Germline V gives CDR1 MNHNY, CDR2 SVGAGI (reference sequence). This CDR3 spans 14 amino acids. The germline V and J ends were trimmed by 0 bases and 0 bases, with 4 bases remaining between them. The DNA of the CDR3 is TGTGCCAGCAGTTACTCCACGAGCACAGATACGCAGTATTTT. Its protein is CASSYSTSTDTQYF.

This chain uses TRBV7-9 with TRBJ1-1; D is unresolved. CDR1 is SEHNR, CDR2 FQNEAQ, per germline (reference sequence). The V and J ends lost 3 bases and 5 bases respectively, with 10 bases between them. There are 13 residues in the CDR3. The DNA for the CDR3 is TGTGCCAGCAGCTTGGGCTCCTGGACTGAAGCTTTCTTT. The encoded protein is CASSLGSWTEAFF.

The V call is TRBV19, the J call TRBJ2-7; 11 positions agree with TRBD2. This CDR3 contains 15 residues. CDR1 is LNHDA, CDR2 SQIVND, per germline (reference sequence). The V and J ends lost 6 bases and 0 bases, in that order; junction bases with no gene match: 4. The CDR3 spells CASRPLAGDSYEQYF. CDR3 DNA sequence: TGTGCCAGTAGACCACTAGCGGGAGACTCCTACGAGCAGTACTTC.

This clone was counted a few times. The rearrangement uses TRBV7-2 and TRBJ2-7, with TRBD2 matching over 12 bases. V lost 1 base to trimming and J lost 0 bases; unmatched junction nucleotides: 7. From germline, CDR1 is SGHTA and CDR2 FQGNSA. The CDR3 is 18 residues long. The CDR3 DNA is TGTGCCAGCAGCTTAGGTCCTAGCGGGAGGGCCCCCTCCTACGAGCAGTACTTC. Amino acids: CASSLGPSGRAPSYEQYF.

The rearrangement links TRBV5-8 to TRBJ2-3; D remains ambiguous. Trimming stripped 0 bases from V and 2 bases from J, with 10 bases between. From germline, CDR1 is SGHTS and CDR2 YDEGEE. The CDR3 is 15 amino acids. This CDR3 is CASSLGEPYTDTQYF. CDR3 in DNA: TGTGCCAGCAGCTTGGGTGAACCGTACACAGATACGCAGTATTTT.